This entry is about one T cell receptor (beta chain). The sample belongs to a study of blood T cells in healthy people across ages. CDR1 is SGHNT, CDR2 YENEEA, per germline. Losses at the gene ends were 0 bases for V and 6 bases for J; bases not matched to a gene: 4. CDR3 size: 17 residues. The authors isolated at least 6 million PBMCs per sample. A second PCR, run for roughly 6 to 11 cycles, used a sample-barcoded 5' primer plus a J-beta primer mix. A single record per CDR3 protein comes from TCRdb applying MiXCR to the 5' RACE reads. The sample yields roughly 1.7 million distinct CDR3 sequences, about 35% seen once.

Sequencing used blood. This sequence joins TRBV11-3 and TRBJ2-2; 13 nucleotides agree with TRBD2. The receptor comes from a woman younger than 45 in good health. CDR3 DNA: TGTGCCAGCAGCTTAGATCAACTAGCGGGAGGGTCCGGGGAGCTGTTTTTT. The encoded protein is CASSLDQLAGGSGELFF.